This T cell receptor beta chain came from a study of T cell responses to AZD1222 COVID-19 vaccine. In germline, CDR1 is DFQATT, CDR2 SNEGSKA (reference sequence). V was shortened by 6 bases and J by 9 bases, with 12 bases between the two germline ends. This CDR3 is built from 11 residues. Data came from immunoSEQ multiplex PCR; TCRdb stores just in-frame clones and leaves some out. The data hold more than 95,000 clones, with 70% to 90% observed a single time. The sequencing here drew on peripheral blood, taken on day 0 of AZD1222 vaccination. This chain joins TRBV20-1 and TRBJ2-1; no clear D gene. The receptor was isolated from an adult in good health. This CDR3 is CSAHAIVEQFF. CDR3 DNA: TGCAGTGCCCACGCCATTGTTGAGCAGTTCTTC.